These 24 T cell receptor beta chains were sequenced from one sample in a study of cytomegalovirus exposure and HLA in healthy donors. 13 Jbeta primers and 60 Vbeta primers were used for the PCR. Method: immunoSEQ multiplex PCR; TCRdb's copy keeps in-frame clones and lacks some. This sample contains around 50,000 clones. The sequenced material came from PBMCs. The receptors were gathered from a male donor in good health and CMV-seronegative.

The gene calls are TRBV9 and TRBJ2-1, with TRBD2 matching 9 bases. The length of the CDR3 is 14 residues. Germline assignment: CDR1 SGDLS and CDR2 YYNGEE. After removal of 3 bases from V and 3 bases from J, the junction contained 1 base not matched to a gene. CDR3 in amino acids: CASSGSGGYNEQFF. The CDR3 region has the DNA TGTGCCAGCAGCGGTAGCGGGGGCTACAATGAGCAGTTCTTC.

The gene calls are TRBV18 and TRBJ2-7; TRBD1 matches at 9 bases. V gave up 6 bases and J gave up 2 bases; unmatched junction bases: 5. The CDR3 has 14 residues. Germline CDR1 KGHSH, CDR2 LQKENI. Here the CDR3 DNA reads TGTGCCAGCTCCGCCGGACAGGGGCCCTACGAGCAGTACTTC. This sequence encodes CASSAGQGPYEQYF.

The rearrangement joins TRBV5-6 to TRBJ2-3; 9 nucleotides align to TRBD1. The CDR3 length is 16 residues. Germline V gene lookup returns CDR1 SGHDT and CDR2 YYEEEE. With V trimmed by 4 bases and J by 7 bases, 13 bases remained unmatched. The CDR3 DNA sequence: TGTGCCAGCAGCGGGACCGGGACAGGGTACTCAAATACGCAGTATTTT. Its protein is CASSGTGTGYSNTQYF.

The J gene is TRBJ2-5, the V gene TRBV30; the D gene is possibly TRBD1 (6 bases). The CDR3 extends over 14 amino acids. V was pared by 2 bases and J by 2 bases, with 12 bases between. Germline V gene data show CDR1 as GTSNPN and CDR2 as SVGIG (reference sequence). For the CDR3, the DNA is TGTGCCTGGAGTCCAAACAGGGCACAAGAGACCCAGTACTTC. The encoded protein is CAWSPNRAQETQYF.

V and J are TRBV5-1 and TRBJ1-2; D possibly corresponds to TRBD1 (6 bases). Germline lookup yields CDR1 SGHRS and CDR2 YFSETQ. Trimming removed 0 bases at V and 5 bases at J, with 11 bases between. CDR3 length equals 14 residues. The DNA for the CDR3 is TGCGCCAGCAGCTTGGTGTCAGGGGAATATGGCTACACCTTC. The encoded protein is CASSLVSGEYGYTF.

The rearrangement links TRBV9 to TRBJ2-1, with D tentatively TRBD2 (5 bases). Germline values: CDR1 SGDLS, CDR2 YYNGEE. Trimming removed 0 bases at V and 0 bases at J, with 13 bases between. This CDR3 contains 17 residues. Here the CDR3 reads CASSVGVSGNSYNEQFF. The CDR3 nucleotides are TGTGCCAGCAGCGTAGGAGTGTCGGGGAACTCCTACAATGAGCAGTTCTTC.

As DNA, the CDR3 is TGTGCCTGGAGTGTACTCGGAAGGGGCACCGGGGAGCTGTTTTTT. It codes for CAWSVLGRGTGELFF. The genes are TRBV30 and TRBJ2-2; D may be TRBD1 (5 bases). This CDR3 contains 15 residues. The germline CDR1 and CDR2 sequences are GTSNPN and SVGIG (reference sequence). The V end lost 0 bases, the J end lost 4 bases, and 12 bases lay between the germline ends.

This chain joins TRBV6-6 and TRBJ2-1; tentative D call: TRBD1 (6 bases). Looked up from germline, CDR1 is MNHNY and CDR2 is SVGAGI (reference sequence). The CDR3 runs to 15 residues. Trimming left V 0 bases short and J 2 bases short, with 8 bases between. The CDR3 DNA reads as TGTGCCAGCAGTTACTCTGGGACACCCTACAATGAGCAGTTCTTC. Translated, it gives CASSYSGTPYNEQFF.

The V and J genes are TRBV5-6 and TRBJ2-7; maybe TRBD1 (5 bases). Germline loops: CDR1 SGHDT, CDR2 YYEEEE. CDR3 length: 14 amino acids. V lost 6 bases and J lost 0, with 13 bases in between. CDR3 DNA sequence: TGTGCCAGCATTCGAGACAGACACTCCTACGAGCAGTACTTC. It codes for CASIRDRHSYEQYF.

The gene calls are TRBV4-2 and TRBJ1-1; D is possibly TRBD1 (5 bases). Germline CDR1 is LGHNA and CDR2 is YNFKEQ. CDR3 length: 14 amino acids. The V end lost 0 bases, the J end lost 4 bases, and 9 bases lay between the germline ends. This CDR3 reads CASSQEGQGTEAFF. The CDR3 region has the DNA TGTGCCAGCAGCCAAGAGGGGCAGGGCACTGAAGCTTTCTTT.

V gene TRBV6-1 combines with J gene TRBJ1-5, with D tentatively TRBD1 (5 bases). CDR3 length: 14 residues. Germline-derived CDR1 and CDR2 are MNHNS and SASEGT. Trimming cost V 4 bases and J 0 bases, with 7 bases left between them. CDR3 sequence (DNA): TGTGCCAGCAGTGCACAGGTTAGCAATCAGCCCCAGCATTTT. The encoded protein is CASSAQVSNQPQHF.

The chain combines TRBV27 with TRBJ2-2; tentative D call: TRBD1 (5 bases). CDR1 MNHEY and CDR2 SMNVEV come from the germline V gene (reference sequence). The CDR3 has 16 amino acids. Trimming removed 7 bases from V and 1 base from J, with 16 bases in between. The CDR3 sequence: CASIPLGQLNTGELFF. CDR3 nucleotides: TGTGCCAGCATCCCACTGGGGCAGCTGAACACCGGGGAGCTGTTTTTT.

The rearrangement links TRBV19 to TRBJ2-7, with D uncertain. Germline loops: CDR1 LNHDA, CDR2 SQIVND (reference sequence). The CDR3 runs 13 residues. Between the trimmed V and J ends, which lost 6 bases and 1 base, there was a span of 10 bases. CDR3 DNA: TGTGCCAGTAGCCGAGGTCCGTCCTACGAGCAGTACTTC. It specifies CASSRGPSYEQYF. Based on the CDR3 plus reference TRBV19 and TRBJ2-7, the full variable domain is DGGITQSPKYLFRKEGQNVTLSCEQNLNHDAMYWYRQDPGQGLRLIYYSQIVNDFQKGDIAEGYSVSREKKESFPLTVTSAQKNPTAFYLCASSRGPSYEQYFGPGTRLTVT.

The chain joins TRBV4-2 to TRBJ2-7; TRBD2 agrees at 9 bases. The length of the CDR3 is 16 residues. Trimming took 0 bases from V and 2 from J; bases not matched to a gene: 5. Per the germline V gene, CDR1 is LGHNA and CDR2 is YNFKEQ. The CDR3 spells CASSQDRGGGAYEQYF. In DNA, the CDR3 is TGTGCCAGCAGCCAAGATAGGGGCGGGGGGGCCTACGAGCAGTACTTC.

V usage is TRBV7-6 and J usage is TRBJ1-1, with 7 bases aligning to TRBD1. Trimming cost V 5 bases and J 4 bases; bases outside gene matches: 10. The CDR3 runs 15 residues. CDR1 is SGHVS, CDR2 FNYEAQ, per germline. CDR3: CASSPGQPASTEAFF. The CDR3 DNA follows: TGTGCCAGCAGCCCGGGACAGCCGGCGAGCACTGAAGCTTTCTTT. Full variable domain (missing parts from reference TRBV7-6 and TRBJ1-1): GAGVSQSPRYKVTKRGQDVALRCDPISGHVSLYWYRQALGQGPEFLTYFNYEAQQDKSGLPNDRFSAERPEGSISTLTIQRTEQRDSAMYRCASSPGQPASTEAFFGQGTRLTVV.

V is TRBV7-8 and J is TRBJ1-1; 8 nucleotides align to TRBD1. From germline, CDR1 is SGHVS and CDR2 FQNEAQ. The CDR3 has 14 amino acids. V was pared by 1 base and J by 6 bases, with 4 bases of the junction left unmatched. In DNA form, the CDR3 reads TGTGCCAGCAGCTTAGATCAGGGGGCCTCTGAAGCTTTCTTT. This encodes CASSLDQGASEAFF.

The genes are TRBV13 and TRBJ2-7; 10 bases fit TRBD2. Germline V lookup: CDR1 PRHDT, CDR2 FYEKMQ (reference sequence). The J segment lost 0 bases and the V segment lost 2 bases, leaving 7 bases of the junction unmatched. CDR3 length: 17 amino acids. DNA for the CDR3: TGTGCCAGCAGCTTAATGCCTAGCGGGGGCCTCTCCTACGAGCAGTACTTC. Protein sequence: CASSLMPSGGLSYEQYF.

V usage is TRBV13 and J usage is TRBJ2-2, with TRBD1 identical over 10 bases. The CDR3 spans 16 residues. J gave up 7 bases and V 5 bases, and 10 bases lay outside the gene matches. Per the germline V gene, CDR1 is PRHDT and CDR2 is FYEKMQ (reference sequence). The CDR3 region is CASSIRQGARGGELFF. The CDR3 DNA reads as TGTGCCAGCAGCATAAGACAGGGGGCGAGAGGCGGGGAGCTGTTTTTT.

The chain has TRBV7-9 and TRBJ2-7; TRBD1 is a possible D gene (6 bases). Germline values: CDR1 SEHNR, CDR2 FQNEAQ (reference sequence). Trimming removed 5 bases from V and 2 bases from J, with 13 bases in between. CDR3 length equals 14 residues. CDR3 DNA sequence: TGTGCCAGCAGCCCAAGACAGGATCCCTACGAGCAGTACTTC. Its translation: CASSPRQDPYEQYF.

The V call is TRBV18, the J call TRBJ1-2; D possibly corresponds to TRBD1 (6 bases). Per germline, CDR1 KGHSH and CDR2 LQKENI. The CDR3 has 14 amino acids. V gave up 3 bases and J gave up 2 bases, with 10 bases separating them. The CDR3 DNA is TGTGCCAGCTCACCCATTGACAGGAACTATGGCTACACCTTC. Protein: CASSPIDRNYGYTF.

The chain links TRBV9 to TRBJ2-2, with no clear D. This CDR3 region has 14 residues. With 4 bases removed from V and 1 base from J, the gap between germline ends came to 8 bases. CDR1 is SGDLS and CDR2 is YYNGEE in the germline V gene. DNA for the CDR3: TGTGCCAGCAGCCGCGGCGGGAACACCGGGGAGCTGTTTTTT. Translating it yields CASSRGGNTGELFF. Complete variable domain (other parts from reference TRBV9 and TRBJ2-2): DSGVTQTPKHLITATGQRVTLRCSPRSGDLSVYWYQQSLDQGLQFLIQYYNGEERAKGNILERFSAQQFPDLHSELNLSSLELGDSALYFCASSRGGNTGELFFGEGSRLTVL.

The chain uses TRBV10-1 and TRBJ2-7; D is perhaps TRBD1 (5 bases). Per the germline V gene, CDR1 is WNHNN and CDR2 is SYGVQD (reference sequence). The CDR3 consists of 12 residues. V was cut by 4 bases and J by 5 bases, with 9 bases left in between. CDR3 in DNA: TGCGCCAGCAGTGGGGTAGGGGACGAGCAGTACTTC. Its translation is CASSGVGDEQYF.

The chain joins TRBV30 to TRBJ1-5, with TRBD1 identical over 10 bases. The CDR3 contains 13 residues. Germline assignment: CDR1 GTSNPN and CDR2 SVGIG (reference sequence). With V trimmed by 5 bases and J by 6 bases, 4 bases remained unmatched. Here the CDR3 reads CAWSTGGFQPQHF. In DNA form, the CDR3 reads TGTGCCTGGTCGACAGGGGGCTTTCAGCCCCAGCATTTT.

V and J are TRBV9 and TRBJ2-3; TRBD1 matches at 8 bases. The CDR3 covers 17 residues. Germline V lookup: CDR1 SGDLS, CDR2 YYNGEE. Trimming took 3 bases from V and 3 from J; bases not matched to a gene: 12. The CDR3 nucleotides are TGTGCCAGCAGCGCCGGACAGGGCCTAGATTTAACAGATACGCAGTATTTT. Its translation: CASSAGQGLDLTDTQYF. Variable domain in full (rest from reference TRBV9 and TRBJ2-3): DSGVTQTPKHLITATGQRVTLRCSPRSGDLSVYWYQQSLDQGLQFLIQYYNGEERAKGNILERFSAQQFPDLHSELNLSSLELGDSALYFCASSAGQGLDLTDTQYFGPGTRLTVL.